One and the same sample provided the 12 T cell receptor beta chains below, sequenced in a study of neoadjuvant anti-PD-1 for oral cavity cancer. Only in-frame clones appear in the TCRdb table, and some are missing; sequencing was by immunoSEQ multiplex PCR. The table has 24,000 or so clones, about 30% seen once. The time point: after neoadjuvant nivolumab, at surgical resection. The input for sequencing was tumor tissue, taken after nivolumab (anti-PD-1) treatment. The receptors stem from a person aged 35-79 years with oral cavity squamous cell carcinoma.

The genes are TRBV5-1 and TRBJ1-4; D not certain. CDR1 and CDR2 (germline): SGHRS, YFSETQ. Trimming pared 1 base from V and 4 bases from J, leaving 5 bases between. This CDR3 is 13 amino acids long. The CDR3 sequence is CASSLNGNEKLFF. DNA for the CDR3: TGCGCCAGCAGCTTGAACGGTAATGAAAAACTGTTTTTT. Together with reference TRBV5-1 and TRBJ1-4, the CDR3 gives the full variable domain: KAGVTQTPRYLIKTRGQQVTLSCSPISGHRSVSWYQQTPGQGLQFLFEYFSETQRNKGNFPGRFSGRQFSNSRSEMNVSTLELGDSALYLCASSLNGNEKLFFGSGTQLSVL.

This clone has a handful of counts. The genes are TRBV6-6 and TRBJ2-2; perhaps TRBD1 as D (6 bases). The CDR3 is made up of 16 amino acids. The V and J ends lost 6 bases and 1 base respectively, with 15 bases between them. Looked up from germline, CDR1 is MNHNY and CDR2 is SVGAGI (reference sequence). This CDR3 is CASRGRTDKNTGELFF. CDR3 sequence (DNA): TGTGCCAGCAGAGGACGGACAGATAAGAACACCGGGGAGCTGTTTTTT.

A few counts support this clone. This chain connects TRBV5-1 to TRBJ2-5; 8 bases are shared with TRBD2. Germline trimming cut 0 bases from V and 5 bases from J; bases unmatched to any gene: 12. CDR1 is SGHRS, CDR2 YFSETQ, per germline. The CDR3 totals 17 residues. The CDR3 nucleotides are TGCGCCAGCAGCTTGGCCGCGACGAGCGGGAGTGGGGAGACCCAGTACTTC. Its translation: CASSLAATSGSGETQYF.

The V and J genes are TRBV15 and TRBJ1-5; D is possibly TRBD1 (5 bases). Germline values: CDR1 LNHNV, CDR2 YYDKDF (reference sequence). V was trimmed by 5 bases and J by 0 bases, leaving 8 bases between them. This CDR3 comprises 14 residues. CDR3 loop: CATSVGTSNQPQHF. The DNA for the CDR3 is TGTGCCACCAGCGTCGGGACTAGCAATCAGCCCCAGCATTTT.

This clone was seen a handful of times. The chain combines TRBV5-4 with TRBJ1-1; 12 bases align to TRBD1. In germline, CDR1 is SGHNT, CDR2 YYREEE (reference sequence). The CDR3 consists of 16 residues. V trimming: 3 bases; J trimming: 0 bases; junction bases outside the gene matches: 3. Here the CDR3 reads CASSWDRGQMNTEAFF. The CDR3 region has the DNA TGTGCCAGCAGCTGGGACAGGGGGCAAATGAACACTGAAGCTTTCTTT. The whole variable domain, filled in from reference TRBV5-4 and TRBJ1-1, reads ETGVTQSPTHLIKTRGQQVTLRCSSQSGHNTVSWYQQALGQGPQFIFQYYREEENGRGNFPPRFSGLQFPNYSSELNVNALELDDSALYLCASSWDRGQMNTEAFFGQGTRLTVV.

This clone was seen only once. This CDR3 reads CASSHYGSAGGSGAEETQYF. CDR3 sequence (DNA): TGCGCCAGCAGCCATTACGGGTCTGCAGGGGGCTCGGGCGCTGAAGAGACCCAGTACTTC. This chain uses TRBV4-1 with TRBJ2-5, with 8 positions matching TRBD1. The CDR3 spans 20 residues. J was trimmed by 3 bases and V by 3 bases; bases with no gene match: 21. The V gene's germline CDR1 is MGHRA and CDR2 YSYEKL.

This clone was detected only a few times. In nucleotides, the CDR3 is TGTGCCAGCAGTTCCAGTCCCGGGACAGGTTTGATGGCCTACGAGCAGTACTTC. It is translated as CASSSSPGTGLMAYEQYF. V usage is TRBV27 and J usage is TRBJ2-7, with TRBD1 identical over 8 bases. The CDR3 totals 18 residues. V was pared by 4 bases and J by 2 bases, with 16 bases of the junction left unmatched. Germline V gene lookup returns CDR1 MNHEY and CDR2 SMNVEV (reference sequence).

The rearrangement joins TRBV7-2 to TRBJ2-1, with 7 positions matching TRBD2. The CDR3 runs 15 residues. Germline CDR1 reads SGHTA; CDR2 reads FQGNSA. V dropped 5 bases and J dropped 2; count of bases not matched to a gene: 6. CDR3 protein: CASSPQAGTYNEQFF. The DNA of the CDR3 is TGTGCCAGCAGCCCCCAAGCGGGGACCTACAATGAGCAGTTCTTC.

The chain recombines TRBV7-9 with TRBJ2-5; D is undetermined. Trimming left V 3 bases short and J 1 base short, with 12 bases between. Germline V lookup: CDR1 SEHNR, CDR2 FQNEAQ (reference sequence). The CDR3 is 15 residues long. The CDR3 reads CASSFGRAPQETQYF. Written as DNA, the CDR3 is TGTGCCAGCAGCTTCGGCCGGGCCCCCCAAGAGACCCAGTACTTC. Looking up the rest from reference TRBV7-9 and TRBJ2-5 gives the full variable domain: DTGVSQNPRHKITKRGQNVTFRCDPISEHNRLYWYRQTLGQGPEFLTYFQNEAQLEKSRLLSDRFSAERPKGSFSTLEIQRTEQGDSAMYLCASSFGRAPQETQYFGPGTRLLVL.

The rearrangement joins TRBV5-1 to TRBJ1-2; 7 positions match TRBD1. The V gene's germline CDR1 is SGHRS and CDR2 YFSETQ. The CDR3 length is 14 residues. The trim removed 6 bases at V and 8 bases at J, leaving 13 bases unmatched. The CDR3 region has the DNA TGCGCCAGCACCAGGGGGGGAGCTTATGACGGCTACACCTTC. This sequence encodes CASTRGGAYDGYTF.

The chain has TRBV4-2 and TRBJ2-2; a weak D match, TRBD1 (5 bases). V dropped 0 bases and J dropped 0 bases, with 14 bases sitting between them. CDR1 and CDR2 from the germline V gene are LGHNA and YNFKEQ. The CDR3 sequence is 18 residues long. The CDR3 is CASSQEGWGGANTGELFF. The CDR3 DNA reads TGTGCCAGCAGCCAAGAGGGGTGGGGCGGAGCGAACACCGGGGAGCTGTTTTTT.

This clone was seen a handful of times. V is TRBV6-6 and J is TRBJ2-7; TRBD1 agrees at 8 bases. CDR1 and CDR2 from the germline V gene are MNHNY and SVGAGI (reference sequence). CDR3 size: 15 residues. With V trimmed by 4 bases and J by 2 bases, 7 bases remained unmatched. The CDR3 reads CASSSPTGAAYEQYF. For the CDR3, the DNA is TGTGCCAGCAGTTCTCCGACAGGGGCTGCCTACGAGCAGTACTTC.